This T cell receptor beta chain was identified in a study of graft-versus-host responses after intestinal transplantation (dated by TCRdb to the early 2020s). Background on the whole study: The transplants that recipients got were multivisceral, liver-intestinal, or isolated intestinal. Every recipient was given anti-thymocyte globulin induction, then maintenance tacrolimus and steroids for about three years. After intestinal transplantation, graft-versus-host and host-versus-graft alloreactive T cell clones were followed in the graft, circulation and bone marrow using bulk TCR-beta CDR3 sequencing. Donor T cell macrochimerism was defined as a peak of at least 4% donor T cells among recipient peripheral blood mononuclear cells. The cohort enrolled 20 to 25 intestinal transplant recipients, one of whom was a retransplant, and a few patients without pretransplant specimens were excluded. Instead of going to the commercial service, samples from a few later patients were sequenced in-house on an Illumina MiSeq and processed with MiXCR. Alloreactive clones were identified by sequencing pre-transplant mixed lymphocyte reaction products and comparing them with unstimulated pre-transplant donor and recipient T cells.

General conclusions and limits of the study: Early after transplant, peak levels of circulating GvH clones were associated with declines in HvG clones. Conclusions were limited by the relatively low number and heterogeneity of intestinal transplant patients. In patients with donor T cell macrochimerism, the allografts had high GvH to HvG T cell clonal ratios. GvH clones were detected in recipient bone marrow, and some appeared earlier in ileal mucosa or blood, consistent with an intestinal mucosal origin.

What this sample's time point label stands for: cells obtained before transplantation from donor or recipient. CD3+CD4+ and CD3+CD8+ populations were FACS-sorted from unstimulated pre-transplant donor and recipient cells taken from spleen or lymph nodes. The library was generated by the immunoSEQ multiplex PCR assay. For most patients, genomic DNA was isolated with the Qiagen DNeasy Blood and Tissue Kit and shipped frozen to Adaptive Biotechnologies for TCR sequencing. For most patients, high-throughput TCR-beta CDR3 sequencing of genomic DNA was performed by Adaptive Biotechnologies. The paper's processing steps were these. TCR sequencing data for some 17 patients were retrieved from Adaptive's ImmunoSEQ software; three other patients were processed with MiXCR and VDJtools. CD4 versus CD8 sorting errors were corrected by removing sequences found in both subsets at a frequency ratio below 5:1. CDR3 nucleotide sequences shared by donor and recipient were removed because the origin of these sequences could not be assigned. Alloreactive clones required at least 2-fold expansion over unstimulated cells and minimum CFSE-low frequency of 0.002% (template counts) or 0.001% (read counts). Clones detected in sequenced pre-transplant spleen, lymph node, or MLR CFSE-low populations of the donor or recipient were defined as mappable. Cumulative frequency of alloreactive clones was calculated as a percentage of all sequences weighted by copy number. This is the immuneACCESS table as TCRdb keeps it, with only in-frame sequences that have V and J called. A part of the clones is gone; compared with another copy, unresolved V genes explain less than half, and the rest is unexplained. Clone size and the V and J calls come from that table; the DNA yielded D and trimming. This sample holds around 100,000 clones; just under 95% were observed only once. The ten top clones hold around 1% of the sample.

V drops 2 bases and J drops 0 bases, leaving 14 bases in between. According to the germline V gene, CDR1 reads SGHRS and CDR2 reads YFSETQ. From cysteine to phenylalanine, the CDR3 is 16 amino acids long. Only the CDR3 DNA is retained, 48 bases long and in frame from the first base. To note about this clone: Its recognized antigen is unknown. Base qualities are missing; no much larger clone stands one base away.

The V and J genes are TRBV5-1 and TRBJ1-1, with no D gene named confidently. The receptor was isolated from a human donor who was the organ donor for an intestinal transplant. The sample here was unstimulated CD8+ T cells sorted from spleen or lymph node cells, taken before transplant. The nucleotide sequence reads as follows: TGCGCCAGCAGCTTATCCCCGCAGGACTTGAACACTGAAGCTTTCTTT. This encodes CASSLSPQDLNTEAFF.